The 8 T cell receptor beta chains listed next were all sequenced from one sample in a study of shared clonotypes between healthy human individuals. Measured with immunoSEQ multiplex PCR; TCRdb has only the in-frame clones, and not every one. The table has some 1.4 million clones, over 95% seen once. Sequencing was done on a sample of naive CD4+ T cells sorted from blood. As for subset: CD45RA+ positively selected. The receptors come from a man in his thirties or forties in good health.

The count of this clone is one. The rearrangement links TRBV5-4 to TRBJ1-2; D might be TRBD1 (6 bases). The CDR3 contains 15 residues. The V end lost 4 bases, the J end lost 6 bases, and 19 bases lay between the germline ends. The germline CDR1 and CDR2 sequences are SGHNT and YYREEE (reference sequence). This CDR3 is CASSPRTGQLDGYTF. For the CDR3, the DNA is TGTGCCAGCAGCCCACGGACGGGACAATTGGATGGCTACACCTTC.

This chain links TRBV7-2 with TRBJ1-1; D is undetermined. The CDR3 consists of 13 residues. V was trimmed by 1 base and J by 4 bases, leaving 7 bases between them. CDR1 SGHTA and CDR2 FQGNSA come from the germline V gene. This CDR3 reads CASSLEWPTEAFF. The CDR3 DNA reads as TGTGCCAGCAGCTTAGAATGGCCCACTGAAGCTTTCTTT.

This clone was seen only a few times. This chain links TRBV7-3 with TRBJ2-3, with 8 positions matching TRBD1. Germline V CDR1 and CDR2: SGHTA, FQGTGA. The CDR3 extends over 17 amino acids. Trimming took 4 bases from V and 1 from J; bases not matched to a gene: 10. CDR3 nucleotides: TGTGCCAGCAGCTCACCCCGGGACAGGTTTGGCACAGATACGCAGTATTTT. Amino acids: CASSSPRDRFGTDTQYF.

The CDR3 DNA follows: TGTGCCAGCAGTGACGGGGACCGAGAGACCCAGTACTTC. Its translation is CASSDGDRETQYF. V gene TRBV25-1 combines with J gene TRBJ2-5; the D call may be TRBD1 or TRBD2 (5 bases each). The CDR3 has 13 residues. Between the trimmed V and J ends, which lost 3 bases and 4 bases, there was a span of 9 bases. Germline-derived CDR1 and CDR2 are MGHDK and SYGVNS. The variable domain in full, completed from reference TRBV25-1 and TRBJ2-5, reads EADIYQTPRYLVIGTGKKITLECSQTMGHDKMYWYQQDPGMELHLIHYSYGVNSTEKGDLSSESTVSRIRTEHFPLTLESARPSHTSQYLCASSDGDRETQYFGPGTRLLVL.

This clone came up once. Different DNA sequences within this sample yield the same CDR3. The rearrangement uses TRBV7-2 and TRBJ2-7; no reliable D call. With 1 base removed from V and 2 bases from J, the gap between germline ends came to 3 bases. Per the germline V gene, CDR1 is SGHTA and CDR2 is FQGNSA. The CDR3 has 12 residues. This chain's CDR3 is CASSLVPYEQYF. The CDR3 nucleotides read TGTGCCAGCAGCTTAGTTCCCTACGAGCAGTACTTC.

The chain uses TRBV28 and TRBJ2-3; tentative D call: TRBD2 (8 bases). Per the germline V gene, CDR1 is MDHEN and CDR2 is SYDVKM. This CDR3 has 16 residues. The CDR3 region has the DNA TGTGTATCTTTTAGCGGGGCAGGGGGAAAGACAGATACGCAGTATTTT. It specifies CVSFSGAGGKTDTQYF. Based on the CDR3 plus reference TRBV28 and TRBJ2-3, the full variable domain is DVKVTQSSRYLVKRTGEKVFLECVQDMDHENMFWYRQDPGLGLRLIYFSYDVKMKEKGDIPEGYSVSREKKERFSLILESASTNQTSMYLCVSFSGAGGKTDTQYFGPGTRLTVL.

This clone was counted once. The rearrangement uses TRBV7-9 and TRBJ1-1; D is unresolved. From germline, CDR1 is SEHNR and CDR2 FQNEAQ (reference sequence). The CDR3 consists of 14 residues. Trimming shortened V by 6 bases and J by 0 bases, and 11 bases separated the two germline ends. The CDR3 sequence is CASSKDRMNTEAFF. DNA for the CDR3: TGTGCCAGCAGTAAGGACCGCATGAACACTGAAGCTTTCTTT.

The rearrangement uses TRBV29-1 and TRBJ2-3; no firm D call. The V and J ends lost 5 bases and 4 bases respectively, with 10 bases between them. The germline CDR1 and CDR2 sequences are SQVTM and ANQGSEA. CDR3 length: 12 amino acids. The CDR3 DNA reads TGCAGCGTTTTAAAAGGGTCAGATACGCAGTATTTT. Protein product: CSVLKGSDTQYF.